This T cell receptor beta chain was identified in a study of identifying expanded T cells in peripheral blood. Study outcomes and limitations: Over around two and four weeks, about 17 and 20 clones changed, versus 1.2 between replicates. Variance in clone template counts between roughly 2-week samples significantly increased with total template count across all healthy donors.

To note about this clone: What it binds is unknown.

No infections or other immune events were documented during collection. Between the trimmed V and J ends, which lost 7 bases and 3 bases, there was a span of 18 bases. The V gene's germline CDR1 is SGHTA and CDR2 FQGNSA. This CDR3 spans 15 amino acids. Generated by immunoSEQ multiplex PCR, the TCRdb table keeps only in-frame clones and is missing some. Of some 80,000 clones in the sample, about 87% were seen once. The sequence derives from a person aged 18 to 75 in good health. The material sequenced was blood. The chain has TRBV7-2 and TRBJ1-2, with D maybe TRBD1 (5 bases). In nucleotides, the CDR3 is TGTGCCAGCACCGCGACCCGGGGGGAGGACTATGGCTACACCTTC. Protein product: CASTATRGEDYGYTF. The whole variable domain, remainder taken from reference TRBV7-2 and TRBJ1-2, is GAGVSQSPSNKVTEKGKDVELRCDPISGHTALYWYRQSLGQGLEFLIYFQGNSAPDKSGLPSDRFSAERTGGSVSTLTIQRTQQEDSAVYLCASTATRGEDYGYTFGSGTRLTVV.